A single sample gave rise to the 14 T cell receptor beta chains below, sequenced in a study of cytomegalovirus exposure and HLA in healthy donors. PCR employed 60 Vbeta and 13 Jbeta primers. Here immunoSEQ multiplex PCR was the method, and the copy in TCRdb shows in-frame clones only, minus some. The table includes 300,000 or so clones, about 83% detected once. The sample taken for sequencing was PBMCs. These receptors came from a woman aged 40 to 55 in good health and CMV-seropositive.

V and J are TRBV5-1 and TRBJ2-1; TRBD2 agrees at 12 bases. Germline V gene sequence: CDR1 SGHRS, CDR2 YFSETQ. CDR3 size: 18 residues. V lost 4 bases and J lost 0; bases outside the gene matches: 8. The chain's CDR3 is CASSVGLAGTSSYNEQFF. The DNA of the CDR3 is TGCGCCAGCAGCGTGGGACTAGCGGGCACGAGCTCCTACAATGAGCAGTTCTTC.

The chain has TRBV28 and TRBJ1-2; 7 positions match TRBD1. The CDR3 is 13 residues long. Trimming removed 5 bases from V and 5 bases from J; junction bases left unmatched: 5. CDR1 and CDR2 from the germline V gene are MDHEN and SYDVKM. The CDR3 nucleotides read TGTGCCAGCAGTACCCAGGGGGAGTATGGCTACACCTTC. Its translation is CASSTQGEYGYTF.

DNA of the CDR3: TGTGCCAGCAGTGGAGAGGTGGGCAATCAGCCCCAGCATTTT. Its translation is CASSGEVGNQPQHF. The J gene is TRBJ1-5, the V gene TRBV2; D is undetermined. CDR1 and CDR2 from the germline V gene are SNHLY and FYNNEI. V was cut by 4 bases and J by 2 bases, with 9 bases left in between. The CDR3 is 14 residues long.

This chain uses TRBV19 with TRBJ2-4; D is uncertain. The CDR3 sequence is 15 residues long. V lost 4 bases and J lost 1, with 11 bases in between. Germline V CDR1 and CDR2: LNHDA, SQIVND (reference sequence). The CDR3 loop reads CASSTPYGAKNIQYF. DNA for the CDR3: TGTGCCAGTAGTACACCCTACGGGGCCAAAAACATTCAGTACTTC.

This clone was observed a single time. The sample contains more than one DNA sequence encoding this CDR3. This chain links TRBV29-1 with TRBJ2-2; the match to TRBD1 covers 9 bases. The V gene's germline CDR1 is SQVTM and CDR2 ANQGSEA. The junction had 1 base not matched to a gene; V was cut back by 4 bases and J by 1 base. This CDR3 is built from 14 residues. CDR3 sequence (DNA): TGCAGCGTTGGACAGGGGGGGAACACCGGGGAGCTGTTTTTT. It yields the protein CSVGQGGNTGELFF.

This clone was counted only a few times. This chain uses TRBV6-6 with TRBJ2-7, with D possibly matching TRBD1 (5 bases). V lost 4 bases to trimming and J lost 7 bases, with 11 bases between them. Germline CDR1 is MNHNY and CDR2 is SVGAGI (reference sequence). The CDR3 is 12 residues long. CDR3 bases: TGTGCCAGCAGTTCTCAGGGTTTTGAGCAGTACTTC. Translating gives CASSSQGFEQYF.

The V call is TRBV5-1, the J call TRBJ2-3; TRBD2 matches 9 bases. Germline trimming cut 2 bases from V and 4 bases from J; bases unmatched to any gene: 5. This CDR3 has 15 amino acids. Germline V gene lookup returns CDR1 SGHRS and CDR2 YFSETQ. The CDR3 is CASSFSGSTPDTQYF. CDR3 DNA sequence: TGCGCCAGCAGCTTTAGCGGGAGTACCCCAGATACGCAGTATTTT.

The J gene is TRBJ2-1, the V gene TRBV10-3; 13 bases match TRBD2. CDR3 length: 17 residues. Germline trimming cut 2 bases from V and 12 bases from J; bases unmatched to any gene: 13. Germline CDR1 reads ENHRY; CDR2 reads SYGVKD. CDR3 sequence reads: CAISEIPPGLAGESQFF. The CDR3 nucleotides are TGTGCCATCAGTGAGATCCCCCCTGGACTAGCGGGAGAATCGCAGTTCTTC.

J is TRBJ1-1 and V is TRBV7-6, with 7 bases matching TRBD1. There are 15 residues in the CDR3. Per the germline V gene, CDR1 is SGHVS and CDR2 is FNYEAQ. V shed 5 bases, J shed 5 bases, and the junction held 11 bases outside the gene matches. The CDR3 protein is CASSPRQGSATEAFF. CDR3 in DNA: TGTGCCAGCAGCCCACGACAGGGTAGTGCAACTGAAGCTTTCTTT.

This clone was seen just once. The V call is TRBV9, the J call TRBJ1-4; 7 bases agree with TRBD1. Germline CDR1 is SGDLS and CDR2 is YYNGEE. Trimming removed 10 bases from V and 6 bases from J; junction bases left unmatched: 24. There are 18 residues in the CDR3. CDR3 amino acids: CAVACERDRHEFDEKLFF. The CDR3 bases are TGTGCCGTTGCCTGCGAGAGGGACAGACATGAGTTCGATGAAAAACTGTTTTTT.

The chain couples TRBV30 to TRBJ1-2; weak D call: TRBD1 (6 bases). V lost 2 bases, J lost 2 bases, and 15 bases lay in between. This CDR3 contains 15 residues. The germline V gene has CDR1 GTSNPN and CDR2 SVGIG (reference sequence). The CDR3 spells CAWSQTGGGNYGYTF. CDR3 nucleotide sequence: TGTGCCTGGAGTCAGACGGGTGGGGGCAACTATGGCTACACCTTC.

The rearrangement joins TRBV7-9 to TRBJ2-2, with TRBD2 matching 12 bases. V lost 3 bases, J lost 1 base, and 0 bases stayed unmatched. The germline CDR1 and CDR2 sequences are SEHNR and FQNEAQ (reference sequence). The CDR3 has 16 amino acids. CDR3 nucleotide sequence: TGTGCCAGCAGCTTGACTAGCGGGAGGAACACCGGGGAGCTGTTTTTT. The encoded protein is CASSLTSGRNTGELFF.

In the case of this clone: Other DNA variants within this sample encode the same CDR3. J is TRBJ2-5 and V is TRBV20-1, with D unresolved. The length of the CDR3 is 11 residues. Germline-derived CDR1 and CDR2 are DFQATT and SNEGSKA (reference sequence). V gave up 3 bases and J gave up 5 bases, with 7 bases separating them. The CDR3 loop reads CSASSRETQYF. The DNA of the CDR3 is TGCAGTGCTAGTTCTCGGGAGACCCAGTACTTC.

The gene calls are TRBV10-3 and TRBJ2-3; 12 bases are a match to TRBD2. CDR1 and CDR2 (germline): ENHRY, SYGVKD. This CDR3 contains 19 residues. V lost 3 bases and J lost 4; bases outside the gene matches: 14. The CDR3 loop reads CAISDRLAGAIGGADTQYF. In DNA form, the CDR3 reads TGTGCCATCAGTGATAGACTAGCGGGAGCCATCGGGGGCGCAGATACGCAGTATTTT.